The present T cell receptor beta chain was sequenced within a study of cytomegalovirus exposure and HLA in healthy donors. Sequencing was performed with immunoSEQ multiplex PCR; in TCRdb, only in-frame clones are kept and a portion is missing. The data contain fewer than 150,000 clones, around 88% of them singletons. Findings and caveats of the study: Among the CMV-associated chains, a few were confirmed in vitro as specific for CMV antigens.

On this clone: Antigen unknown.

Trimming took off 4 bases at V and 5 bases at J, with 12 bases between the two ends. Germline V lookup: CDR1 MNHEY, CDR2 SMNVEV (reference sequence). CDR3 length equals 13 residues. The specimen was PBMCs. The chain is built from TRBV27 and TRBJ2-7; D gene ambiguous. The sequence came from a man between 18 and 35 years old in good health and CMV-seronegative. The CDR3: CASSSVLGDEQYF. CDR3 DNA: TGTGCCAGCAGTTCAGTTCTAGGCGACGAGCAGTACTTC.